One and the same sample provided the 21 T cell receptor beta chains below, sequenced in a study of cytomegalovirus exposure and HLA in healthy donors. PCR primers comprised 60 Vbeta and 13 Jbeta primers. Profiled with immunoSEQ multiplex PCR; TCRdb holds only in-frame clones, not every one. The repertoire includes around 160,000 clones, around 68% of them detected once, and over 1.2% sits in the top ten. The sample comprised PBMCs. The receptors derive from a man aged 50 to 59 in good health and CMV-seronegative.

The chain's CDR3 is CASSPGVQGADTQYF. The CDR3 DNA is TGTGCCAGCTCACCGGGGGTCCAGGGGGCAGATACGCAGTATTTT. V usage is TRBV18 and J usage is TRBJ2-3; TRBD1 aligns across 7 bases. The germline V gene has CDR1 KGHSH and CDR2 LQKENI. The CDR3 sequence is 15 residues long. After removal of 3 bases from V and 4 bases from J, the junction contained 7 bases not matched to a gene.

This rearrangement joins TRBV19 to TRBJ2-7, with TRBD1 as a possible D gene (6 bases). V shed 5 bases and J shed 3 bases, with 14 bases lying between them. The germline gives CDR1 LNHDA, CDR2 SQIVND (reference sequence). This CDR3 is built from 14 residues. CDR3 DNA: TGTGCCAGTAGTTCTCGGACAGAAGGCTACGAGCAGTACTTC. It translates to CASSSRTEGYEQYF. Based on the CDR3 plus reference TRBV19 and TRBJ2-7, the full variable domain is DGGITQSPKYLFRKEGQNVTLSCEQNLNHDAMYWYRQDPGQGLRLIYYSQIVNDFQKGDIAEGYSVSREKKESFPLTVTSAQKNPTAFYLCASSSRTEGYEQYFGPGTRLTVT.

This clone was detected only a few times. The CDR3 is CASSFGGLGGTDTQYF. The CDR3 DNA is TGTGCCAGCAGCTTCGGTGGGTTGGGGGGGACAGATACGCAGTATTTT. V is TRBV11-3 and J is TRBJ2-3; 7 bases line up with TRBD2. CDR1 is SGHNT and CDR2 is YENEEA in the germline V gene. Germline trimming cut 3 bases from V and 3 bases from J; bases unmatched to any gene: 9. The CDR3 has 16 amino acids.

The V call is TRBV7-8, the J call TRBJ1-4; TRBD1 aligns across 7 bases. With 1 base clipped from V and 7 bases from J, the junction kept 9 bases outside the gene matches. The CDR3 consists of 16 residues. The germline V gene encodes CDR1 SGHVS and CDR2 FQNEAQ. The DNA of the CDR3 is TGTGCCAGCAGCTTAGGCAGGGGGGAGATCAGTGAAAAACTGTTTTTT. Translating it yields CASSLGRGEISEKLFF.

This clone was seen a handful of times. The junction differs from germline at one of its ends, possibly a read error. This chain links TRBV7-9 with TRBJ2-7, with 8 bases that match TRBD1. The CDR3 has 12 amino acids. Germline CDR1 and CDR2: SEHNR and FQNEAQ (reference sequence). CDR3 bases: TGTTCCAGCAGTCGGGACAGGCAAGAGCAGTACTTC. As protein: CSSSRDRQEQYF.

In regard to this clone: The same CDR3 can be traced to other DNA sequences in this sample. This sequence joins TRBV2 and TRBJ1-1; 8 bases agree with TRBD1. The V gene's germline CDR1 is SNHLY and CDR2 FYNNEI. V trimming: 6 bases; J trimming: 5 bases; junction bases outside the gene matches: 5. The CDR3 has 13 amino acids. As DNA, the CDR3 is TGTGCCAGCAGCGGACAGGGAGATACTGAAGCTTTCTTT. This gives the protein CASSGQGDTEAFF.

The rearrangement links TRBV4-2 to TRBJ1-6; 7 bases are shared with TRBD1. Germline V gives CDR1 LGHNA, CDR2 YNFKEQ. V was clipped by 0 bases and J by 8 bases; unmatched bases: 10. This CDR3 contains 17 residues. CDR3 loop: CASSQDSPRTGHSPLHF. The CDR3 nucleotides are TGTGCCAGCAGCCAAGATTCCCCTCGGACAGGTCATTCACCCCTCCACTTT.

V gene TRBV6-6 combines with J gene TRBJ2-7; TRBD1 aligns across 11 bases. This CDR3 region has 16 residues. The trim removed 0 bases at V and 5 bases at J, leaving 6 bases unmatched. Looked up from germline, CDR1 is MNHNY and CDR2 is SVGAGI (reference sequence). The CDR3 spells CASSYSVGDRGNEQYF. The CDR3 coding sequence is TGTGCCAGCAGTTACTCGGTAGGGGACAGGGGGAACGAGCAGTACTTC.

This clone was recorded a few times. The V and J genes are TRBV6-1 and TRBJ2-1, with D hard to call. Germline V CDR1 and CDR2: MNHNS, SASEGT. The CDR3 sequence is 15 residues long. V was pared by 3 bases and J by 0 bases, with 9 bases between. The CDR3 here is CASSEGTRSYNEQFF. As DNA, the CDR3 is TGTGCCAGCAGTGAGGGCACCCGCTCCTACAATGAGCAGTTCTTC.

V gene TRBV6-5 combines with J gene TRBJ1-5; no definite D call. CDR1 is MNHEY, CDR2 SVGAGI, per germline. V lost 7 bases to trimming and J lost 6 bases, with 19 bases between them. This CDR3 region has 15 residues. CDR3 sequence (DNA): TGTGCCAGCAACCCGCGGACGGGAGGCAGTCAGCCCCAGCATTTT. It codes for CASNPRTGGSQPQHF.

The chain joins TRBV6-1 to TRBJ1-5; tentatively, D is TRBD1 (6 bases). The germline V gene encodes CDR1 MNHNS and CDR2 SASEGT. The V and J ends lost 4 bases and 0 bases respectively, with 19 bases between them. This CDR3 comprises 18 residues. The CDR3 reads CASSGPGTSSYSNQPQHF. For the CDR3, the DNA is TGTGCCAGCAGTGGACCCGGGACATCCTCTTATAGCAATCAGCCCCAGCATTTT.

V usage is TRBV19 and J usage is TRBJ1-3; 10 positions match TRBD1. The junction had 7 bases not matched to a gene; V was cut back by 5 bases and J by 3 bases. The CDR3 sequence is 16 residues long. Germline CDR1 and CDR2: LNHDA and SQIVND (reference sequence). The CDR3 nucleotides read TGTGCCAGTAGTTCCCCGGACAGGGGGTATGGAAACACCATATATTTT. Translated, it gives CASSSPDRGYGNTIYF. The variable domain in full, with the rest retrieved from reference TRBV19 and TRBJ1-3, is DGGITQSPKYLFRKEGQNVTLSCEQNLNHDAMYWYRQDPGQGLRLIYYSQIVNDFQKGDIAEGYSVSREKKESFPLTVTSAQKNPTAFYLCASSSPDRGYGNTIYFGEGSWLTVV.

This rearrangement joins TRBV11-1 to TRBJ1-1; the D gene is possibly TRBD1 (5 bases). Looked up from germline, CDR1 is SGHAT and CDR2 is FQDESV (reference sequence). The CDR3 has 13 residues. With 3 bases removed from V and 5 bases from J, the gap between germline ends came to 10 bases. Written as DNA, the CDR3 is TGTGCCAGCAGCTTGACAGAGAGGACTGAAGCTTTCTTT. Its translation: CASSLTERTEAFF.

This clone showed up just a few times. The chain uses TRBV5-6 and TRBJ1-3; D not certain. Germline V CDR1 and CDR2: SGHDT, YYEEEE. The CDR3 sequence is 13 residues long. V was pared by 0 bases and J by 4 bases, with 5 bases between. The CDR3 sequence: CASSLGRGNTIYF. CDR3 coding DNA: TGTGCCAGCAGCTTGGGCAGGGGAAACACCATATATTTT.

The V gene is TRBV7-2, the J gene TRBJ1-1; the D is unclear. The CDR3 is 14 amino acids. V was clipped by 0 bases and J by 0 bases, with 5 bases between them. CDR1 SGHTA and CDR2 FQGNSA come from the germline V gene. CDR3 coding DNA: TGTGCCAGCAGCTTAGCGAACATGAACACTGAAGCTTTCTTT. Amino acid sequence: CASSLANMNTEAFF.

As to this clone: At one end the junction does not follow the germline gene, possibly because of a read error. In DNA form, the CDR3 reads TGCGCCAGCAGCTTACAGGGGGCGAACACCGGGGAGCTGGTTTTT. As protein: CASSLQGANTGELVF. The V and J genes are TRBV5-1 and TRBJ2-2, with 9 positions matching TRBD1. The V gene's germline CDR1 is SGHRS and CDR2 YFSETQ. CDR3 size: 15 residues. Based on the CDR3 plus reference TRBV5-1 and TRBJ2-2, the full variable domain is KAGVTQTPRYLIKTRGQQVTLSCSPISGHRSVSWYQQTPGQGLQFLFEYFSETQRNKGNFPGRFSGRQFSNSRSEMNVSTLELGDSALYLCASSLQGANTGELVFGEGSRLTVL.

The chain joins TRBV9 to TRBJ2-5; D may be TRBD2 (7 bases). The CDR3 is 16 amino acids. V was pared by 0 bases and J by 5 bases, with 17 bases between. Germline CDR1 SGDLS, CDR2 YYNGEE. In DNA, the CDR3 is TGTGCCAGCAGCGTAGTCATGGGGGGGCCTCAGGAGACCCAGTACTTC. Protein sequence: CASSVVMGGPQETQYF.

This chain links TRBV6-5 with TRBJ2-1, with TRBD1 matching over 9 bases. Germline CDR1 and CDR2: MNHEY and SVGAGI. The CDR3 extends over 16 amino acids. V shed 0 bases, J shed 5 bases, and the junction held 5 bases outside the gene matches. The CDR3 reads CASSYSRQGVNNEQFF. The CDR3 coding sequence is TGTGCCAGCAGTTACTCGAGACAGGGGGTTAACAATGAGCAGTTCTTC.

The chain links TRBV4-3 to TRBJ2-2; D perhaps matches TRBD1 (6 bases). The CDR3 has 13 residues. Germline values: CDR1 LGHNA, CDR2 YSLEER. V was trimmed by 4 bases and J by 5 bases, leaving 8 bases between them. The CDR3 sequence is CASSLDRTGELFF. CDR3 bases: TGCGCCAGCAGCCTGGACAGAACCGGGGAGCTGTTTTTT.

CDR3 region: CAITSTGGTEAFF. The CDR3 DNA sequence: TGTGCCATCACCTCGACAGGGGGCACTGAAGCTTTCTTT. The V call is TRBV10-3, the J call TRBJ1-1; 9 positions agree with TRBD1. This CDR3 has 13 residues. After removal of 7 bases from V and 4 bases from J, the junction contained 4 bases not matched to a gene. Per germline, CDR1 ENHRY and CDR2 SYGVKD.

This clone showed up just a few times. The chain carries TRBV4-2 and TRBJ1-1; D possibly corresponds to TRBD1 (5 bases). In germline, CDR1 is LGHNA, CDR2 YNFKEQ. The CDR3 loop spans 13 amino acids. The ends were cut back, 4 bases at V and 5 bases at J, with 11 bases in the middle. The CDR3 reads CASSLGGWTEAFF. CDR3 nucleotides: TGTGCCAGCAGCCTGGGGGGGTGGACTGAAGCTTTCTTT.